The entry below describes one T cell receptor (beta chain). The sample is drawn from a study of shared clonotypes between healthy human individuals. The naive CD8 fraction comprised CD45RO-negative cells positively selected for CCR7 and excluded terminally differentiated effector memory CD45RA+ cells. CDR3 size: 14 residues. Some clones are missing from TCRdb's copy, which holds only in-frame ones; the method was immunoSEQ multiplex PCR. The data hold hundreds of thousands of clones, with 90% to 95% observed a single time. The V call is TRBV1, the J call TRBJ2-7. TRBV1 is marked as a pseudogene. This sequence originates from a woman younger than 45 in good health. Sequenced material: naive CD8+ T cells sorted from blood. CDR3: CTSSQDLWSYEQYF. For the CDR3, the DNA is TGCACCAGCAGCCAAGATCTGTGGTCCTACGAGCAGTACTTC.